Listed below are T cell receptor beta chains from one sample, sequenced in a study of shared clonotypes between healthy human individuals. The protocol was immunoSEQ multiplex PCR, while the TCRdb copy is restricted to in-frame clones and leaves out a portion. Of around 2,100,000 clones listed, about 94% are singletons. Sequenced material: naive CD8+ T cells sorted from blood. These receptors were taken from a man aged 18 to 30 in good health. The CDR3 runs from the conserved cysteine through the conserved F or W. A D gene is named only where the DNA matches it firmly. Size is omitted from some rows. Given values are once, few, many or a class for expanded clones.

TRBV19	NA	TRBJ2-1	once	TGTGCCACTCACAGGGAGGCCAATGAGCAGTTCTTC	CATHREANEQFF
TRBV9	NA	TRBJ2-3	NA	TGTGCCAGCAGCGTAGAGGGAGACACAGATACGCAGTATTTT	CASSVEGDTDTQYF
TRBV4-3	NA	TRBJ2-5	once	TGCGCCAGCAGCCAAGACCCAGGACAAGAGACCCAGTACTTC	CASSQDPGQETQYF
TRBV27	NA	TRBJ1-1	NA	TGTGCCACCCACCCGTGGGGTTCAGGCACTGAAGCTTTCTTT	CATHPWGSGTEAFF
TRBV9	TRBD1	TRBJ2-5	once	TGTGCCAGCAGCACACAGGGGGGCGGGGAGACCCAGTACTTC	CASSTQGGGETQYF
TRBV2	NA	TRBJ2-5	NA	TGTGCCAGACCGGGTCCCTCGGCGGAGACCCAGTACTTC	CARPGPSAETQYF
TRBV15	NA	TRBJ1-1	NA	TGTGCCACCAGCAGTGATCCCCCTGCTGAACTGGGGACTGAAGCTTTCTTT	CATSSDPPAELGTEAFF
TRBV5-6	TRBD1	TRBJ2-5	NA	TGTGCCAGCAGCCCCACGACAGGGCCGGGGTTCCAAGAGACCCAGTACTTC	CASSPTTGPGFQETQYF
TRBV4-3	TRBD1	TRBJ1-4	NA	TGCGCCAGCAGCCGCATCACAGGGGTCTCCAATGAAAAACTGTTTTTT	CASSRITGVSNEKLFF
TRBV27	TRBD1	TRBJ2-7	NA	TGTGCCAGCAGTTTATCCCAGGGGGCGAACGAGCAGTACTTC	CASSLSQGANEQYF
TRBV2	NA	TRBJ2-3	NA	TGTGCCAGCAGTGAAGGCGGGCTTAGCGGCACAGATACGCAGTATTTT	CASSEGGLSGTDTQYF
TRBV7-9	TRBD1	TRBJ2-1	NA	TGTGCCAGCAGCTTCGGAGACAGGGCCTACAATGAGCAGTTCTTC	CASSFGDRAYNEQFF
TRBV9	NA	TRBJ2-2	NA	TGTGCCAGCAGCGTAGTAGGGACTGGTACCGGGGAGCTGTTTTTT	CASSVVGTGTGELFF
TRBV6-1	NA	TRBJ2-3	NA	TGTGCCAGCAGTGAACCCCGGGACACTTACACAGATACGCAGTATTTT	CASSEPRDTYTDTQYF
TRBV9	TRBD2	TRBJ2-7	NA	TGTGCCAGCAGCGGGGGACTAGCGGGCGACAAGCAGTACTTC	CASSGGLAGDKQYF
TRBV9	TRBD1	TRBJ1-1	NA	TGTGCCAGCAGCCCCGTGGGACAGGGGATGAACACTGAAGCTTTCTTT	CASSPVGQGMNTEAFF
TRBV30	TRBD2	TRBJ2-7	NA	TGTGCCTGGAGTGTACTTGCGGGAGACGAGCAGTACTTC	CAWSVLAGDEQYF
TRBV18	NA	TRBJ2-4	NA	TGTGCCAGCTCATCTACGGTGAACATTCAGTACTTC	CASSSTVNIQYF
TRBV9	TRBD1	TRBJ2-7	NA	TGTGCCAGCAGCTATTTCGGGACAGCCTTCTACGAGCAGTACTTC	CASSYFGTAFYEQYF
TRBV7-6	NA	TRBJ2-5	NA	TGTGCCAGCAGCTTAGAGGCGGGGATCCAAGAGACCCAGTACTTC	CASSLEAGIQETQYF
TRBV2	NA	TRBJ2-7	NA	TGTGCCAGCAGTATAGGCCAGGGCGGGATCGAGCAGTACTTC	CASSIGQGGIEQYF
TRBV7-9	NA	TRBJ2-2	NA	TGTGCCAGCAGCACGCTAGGGACGGGGATCACCGGGGAGCTGTTTTTT	CASSTLGTGITGELFF
TRBV27	NA	TRBJ2-1	few	TGTGCCAGCAGTTTTACCGGGACCTTCGGCATCGATGAGCAGTTCTTC	CASSFTGTFGIDEQFF
TRBV9	NA	TRBJ1-3	NA	TGTGCCAGCAGCGTAGAAGCGAGGGGGGAAGCCTCTGGAAACACCATATATTTT	CASSVEARGEASGNTIYF
TRBV6-5	NA	TRBJ2-3	once	TGTGCCAGCAGTCCCTCCGGGACTGCTTTCCTCGCGCAGTATTTT	CASSPSGTAFLAQYF
TRBV27	NA	TRBJ2-5	NA	TGTGCCAGCAGCCCTAGCCTGATGGGCAGCCAAGAGACCCAGTACTTC	CASSPSLMGSQETQYF
TRBV4-3	NA	TRBJ2-7	NA	TGCGCCAGCAGCCAAGAATCGAGACAGAGGGGAACGGAGCAGTACTTC	CASSQESRQRGTEQYF
TRBV4-1	TRBD1	TRBJ2-3	NA	TGCGCCAGCAGCCCCGGCAGGGGGTTAACAGATACGCAGTATTTT	CASSPGRGLTDTQYF
TRBV27	TRBD1	TRBJ1-2	NA	TGTGCCAGCAGACTCGGGACAGGGCCGATCTATGGCTACACCTTC	CASRLGTGPIYGYTF
TRBV5-6	NA	TRBJ1-3	NA	TGTGCCAGCAGCATCGGACAGGGAAACACCATATATTTT	CASSIGQGNTIYF
TRBV7-8	NA	TRBJ1-5	NA	TGTGCCAGCTCCTCTTACGACGGTAGGGGCAATCAGCCCCAGCATTTT	CASSSYDGRGNQPQHF
TRBV4-1	TRBD2	TRBJ2-5	NA	TGCGCCAGCAGCGTATTAGCGGGGGGCCTGACCCAGTACTTC	CASSVLAGGLTQYF
TRBV5-1	NA	TRBJ2-2	NA	TGCGCCAGCAGCTTGGGCGGGGTTAACACCGGGGAGCTGTTTTTT	CASSLGGVNTGELFF
TRBV21-1	NA	TRBJ2-7	NA	TGTGCCAGCAGCACCCGATCCGGGACTAGCGGGAAACCCTACGAGCAGTACTTC	CASSTRSGTSGKPYEQYF
TRBV5-4	NA	TRBJ2-7	NA	TGTGCCAGCAGCTTATCTGGGAACCCCTACGAGCAGTACTTC	CASSLSGNPYEQYF
TRBV9	TRBD1	TRBJ1-3	NA	TGTGCCAGCAGCGTAGGGGACAGCTACCTGATTTCTGGAAACACCATATATTTT	CASSVGDSYLISGNTIYF
TRBV4-1	NA	TRBJ2-2	once	TGCGCCAGCAGCCAAGAGAGGCAGGGGAACACCGGGGAGCTGTTTTTT	CASSQERQGNTGELFF
TRBV28	TRBD1	TRBJ1-1	NA	TGTGCCAGCAGGGGTCGGACAGGGGGCGACACTGAAGCTTTCTTT	CASRGRTGGDTEAFF
TRBV28	NA	TRBJ1-4	NA	TGTGCCAGCAGTCCCCTCGGGGAAGGAACTAATGAAAAACTGTTTTTT	CASSPLGEGTNEKLFF
TRBV7-2	NA	TRBJ1-5	NA	TGTGCCAGCAGCTTAGGTGGGCAGGGATTCGATAATCAGCCCCAGCATTTT	CASSLGGQGFDNQPQHF
TRBV7-6	NA	TRBJ1-1	NA	TGTGCCAGCAGCTTACTGGAGAACACTGAAGCTTTCTTT	CASSLLENTEAFF
TRBV4-1	NA	TRBJ2-1	NA	TGCGCCAGCAGCCCAGCCCCCTACAATGAGCAGTTCTTC	CASSPAPYNEQFF
TRBV19	NA	TRBJ2-7	NA	TGTGCCAGTAGTATAGCTTACAGAACCTACGAGCAGTACTTC	CASSIAYRTYEQYF
TRBV6-6	NA	TRBJ2-7	NA	TGTGCCAGCAGTGCAGACAGGCTCCCCATCTCCTACGAGCAGTACTTC	CASSADRLPISYEQYF
TRBV27	TRBD2	TRBJ2-2	NA	TGTGCCAGCAGTTTAGGGACTAGCGGGAGGGCCTCATCAGGCGGGAACACCGGGGAGCTGTTTTTT	CASSLGTSGRASSGGNTGELFF
TRBV9	NA	TRBJ2-7	NA	TGTGCCAGCAGTGCCGGGACCAACTACGAGCAGTACTTC	CASSAGTNYEQYF
TRBV27	TRBD2	TRBJ2-7	NA	TGTGCCAGCAGTTTAAAGGGACTAGCGGGAGGGGCCTACGAGCAGTACTTC	CASSLKGLAGGAYEQYF
TRBV7-9	NA	TRBJ1-3	NA	TGTGCCAGCCTATTACGGGACGCCTACTCTGGAAACACCATATATTTT	CASLLRDAYSGNTIYF
TRBV5-6	TRBD1	TRBJ1-2	NA	TGTGCCAGCAGCTTGGAGGCAGGGGGCAACTATGGCTACACCTTC	CASSLEAGGNYGYTF
TRBV5-1	TRBD2	TRBJ2-1	NA	TGCGCCAGCAGCTTGCCCAGCGGGGGGTCCAGCTCCTACAATGAGCAGTTCTTC	CASSLPSGGSSSYNEQFF
TRBV30	NA	TRBJ2-1	NA	TGTGCCTGGAGTGTCGGGTATGAGCAGTTCTTC	CAWSVGYEQFF
TRBV10-3	NA	TRBJ2-1	NA	TGTGCCATCAGTGAGGAACTAGCCGTCTATGAGCAGTTCTTC	CAISEELAVYEQFF
TRBV11-2	NA	TRBJ2-5	NA	TGTGCCAGCAGCTTAGAGGCGTCCTGGAGAGAGACCCAGTACTTC	CASSLEASWRETQYF
TRBV13	NA	TRBJ2-3	once	TGTGCCAGCAGCCCCCGCGCGGGAACGCAGTATTTT	CASSPRAGTQYF